The count of the clone carrying this T cell receptor beta chain is one. Its antigen is unknown. The germline V gene has CDR1 MGHRA and CDR2 YSYEKL. CDR3 size: 20 residues. The J segment lost 3 bases and the V segment lost 1 base, leaving 12 bases of the junction unmatched. This entry comes from a study of long-term antiretroviral therapy in people with HIV. Overall study results and limits: Control repertoires displayed wider CDR3 length ranges than the HIV repertoires. Dominance of pre-ART expanded clones persisted, fluctuating and often declining after ART.

Runs used v3.0 of the immunoSEQ assay and were done at survey level. Researchers set sequencing to target roughly 40,000-50,000 T-cell genomes per sample. Sequencing was performed with immunoSEQ multiplex PCR; in TCRdb, only in-frame clones are kept and a portion is missing. The data contain roughly 30,000 clones, 70% to 90% of them singletons. Cryopreserved PBMC, at roughly 0.85-11 million per sample, were present before DNA extraction. This sample comprised unsorted PBMCs, obtained 1.8 years after starting antiretroviral therapy. The TCR was taken from a woman under 30 with HIV. The chain is built from TRBV4-1 and TRBJ2-7, with TRBD2 identical over 16 bases. The CDR3 sequence is CASSQVMGLAGGPGVYEQYF. CDR3 sequence (DNA): TGCGCCAGCAGCCAAGTCATGGGACTAGCGGGAGGGCCTGGCGTCTACGAGCAGTACTTC.